The 21 T cell receptor beta chains reported below all come from one sample, sequenced in a study of early T cells in non-severe SARS-CoV-2 infection (TCRdb year 2021). The library was made by 5' RACE. The data were produced on a NextSeq 500. TCRdb reprocessed the public reads (quality trimming at Q25 with fastp, clone calling with MiXCR) and kept in-frame beta chains. Rows with a matching CDR3 protein are joined into one entry that keeps the most common DNA and genes. The sample records about 48,000 distinct CDR3 sequences, about 7.8% of which are singletons. Approximately 5% of the sample is in the top ten clones. Sequencing was performed on whole blood. The source is an adult who was a healthcare worker with PCR-confirmed SARS-CoV-2 infection or an uninfected control (not recorded which).

There are many counts of this clonotype. The V and J genes are TRBV1 and TRBJ2-1. TRBV1 is annotated as a pseudogene. This CDR3 is built from 13 residues. In DNA form, the CDR3 reads TGCACCAGCAGTTCCTCAGGTAACGATGAGCAGTTCTTC. Protein sequence: CTSSSSGNDEQFF.

V usage is TRBV4-3 and J usage is TRBJ1-2; 8 bases fit TRBD1. The germline V gene has CDR1 LGHNA and CDR2 YSLEER. The trim removed 2 bases at V and 5 bases at J, leaving 4 bases unmatched. The CDR3 extends over 14 amino acids. CDR3 nucleotides: TGCGCCAGCAGCCAATCGACAGGGGAATATGGCTACACCTTC. Its translation is CASSQSTGEYGYTF.

This clonotype was seen repeatedly, ten times or more. The V gene is TRBV4-3, the J gene TRBJ2-7; D possibly corresponds to TRBD1 (5 bases). CDR1 is LGHNA, CDR2 YSLEER, per germline. This CDR3 is built from 16 residues. V was shortened by 0 bases and J by 4 bases, with 16 bases between the two germline ends. The CDR3 protein is CASSQDSETDVYEQYF. The CDR3 DNA is TGCGCCAGCAGCCAAGATTCGGAGACAGATGTATACGAGCAGTACTTC.

This clonotype was observed many times. The rearrangement uses TRBV20-1 and TRBJ1-3; 8 bases fit TRBD1. This CDR3 is 18 amino acids long. Germline assignment: CDR1 DFQATT and CDR2 SNEGSKA (reference sequence). Trimming at V came to 3 bases and at J to 0 bases, leaving 13 bases not matched to a gene. In nucleotides, the CDR3 is TGCAGTGCTAGGCCCGTACAGGGGGAGGGTTCCTCTGGAAACACCATATATTTT. It codes for CSARPVQGEGSSGNTIYF.

This chain links TRBV7-2 with TRBJ2-3, with D hard to call. Deletions cut 6 bases from V and 0 bases from J, with 4 bases between. The CDR3 totals 12 residues. CDR1 and CDR2 (germline): SGHTA, FQGNSA. This chain's CDR3 is CASSGSTDTQYF. DNA of the CDR3: TGTGCCAGCAGTGGGAGCACAGATACGCAGTATTTT.

The chain combines TRBV28 with TRBJ2-3, with D unresolved. Germline V gives CDR1 MDHEN, CDR2 SYDVKM. V lost 4 bases and J 7 bases, leaving 6 bases between the germline ends. This CDR3 spans 11 amino acids. DNA for the CDR3: TGTGCCAGCAGTTCCCTAAATACGCAGTATTTT. Translated: CASSSLNTQYF.

This clonotype was found many times. The V call is TRBV18, the J call TRBJ2-7; D not resolved. V was cut by 6 bases and J by 4 bases, with 4 bases left in between. CDR1 and CDR2 from the germline V gene are KGHSH and LQKENI. The CDR3 is 10 residues long. CDR3 sequence reads: CASSLYEQYF. Written as DNA, the CDR3 is TGTGCCAGCTCTCTGTACGAGCAGTACTTC.

V and J are TRBV12-3 or TRBV12-4 and TRBJ1-6; D remains unclear. The CDR3 is 15 amino acids. Between the trimmed V and J ends, which lost 7 bases and 4 bases, there was a span of 14 bases. The CDR3 DNA is TGTGCCAGCACTCCGGACCGCACATATAATTCACCCCTCCACTTT. This codes for CASTPDRTYNSPLHF.

This clonotype showed up just a few times. The rearrangement joins TRBV30 to TRBJ2-7, with D perhaps TRBD1 or TRBD2 (5 bases each). The CDR3 contains 11 residues. V lost 3 bases and J 7 bases, leaving 10 bases between the germline ends. CDR1 is GTSNPN, CDR2 SVGIG, per germline (reference sequence). This chain's CDR3 is CAWRGEGEQYF. CDR3 bases: TGTGCCTGGAGGGGGGAAGGAGAGCAGTACTTC.

This clonotype showed up many times. This chain uses TRBV20-1 with TRBJ2-7, with D possibly TRBD2 on 6 matching bases. This CDR3 region has 12 residues. V was trimmed by 8 bases and J by 0 bases, leaving 11 bases between them. Germline loops: CDR1 DFQATT, CDR2 SNEGSKA (reference sequence). The CDR3 sequence is CSLPRGSYEQYF. The CDR3, as DNA: TGCAGTCTCCCGCGGGGCTCCTACGAGCAGTACTTC.

This clonotype was observed at least ten times. V is TRBV27 and J is TRBJ1-6, with 7 bases matching TRBD1. Germline V gene lookup returns CDR1 MNHEY and CDR2 SMNVEV (reference sequence). J lost 3 bases, V lost 5 bases, and 4 bases had no gene match. CDR3 length: 15 residues. CDR3 DNA sequence: TGTGCCAGCAGTCCCCGACAGGGCTATAATTCACCCCTCCACTTT. Residues: CASSPRQGYNSPLHF.

Notes on this clonotype: Since a much larger clone is just one base distant, this may be a read error. The chain couples TRBV20-1 to TRBJ1-6; the match to TRBD1 covers 10 bases. From germline, CDR1 is DFQATT and CDR2 SNEGSKA (reference sequence). The CDR3 length is 15 residues. CDR3 coding DNA: TGCAGTGCGCCGGGACAGGGGAGCTATAATTCATCCCTCCACTTT. Protein sequence: CSAPGQGSYNSSLHF.

This clonotype has ten or more counts. The chain uses TRBV19 and TRBJ1-5; no reliable D call. Looked up from germline, CDR1 is LNHDA and CDR2 is SQIVND (reference sequence). CDR3 length: 15 amino acids. Between the trimmed V and J ends, which lost 0 bases and 4 bases, there was a span of 10 bases. CDR3 coding DNA: TGTGCCAGTAGTATAGACCCACAGAAAAATCAGCCCCAGCATTTT. Its translation: CASSIDPQKNQPQHF.

This clonotype was detected only a few times. The V call is TRBV3-1, the J call TRBJ2-2; 8 bases map to TRBD1. The CDR3 has 15 amino acids. Germline CDR1 reads LGHDT; CDR2 reads YNNKEL (reference sequence). J gave up 4 bases and V 4 bases, and 5 bases lay outside the gene matches. Here the CDR3 DNA reads TGTGCCAGCAGCCGAGCGGACAGGGTCACCGGGGAGCTGTTTTTT. Protein product: CASSRADRVTGELFF.

This clonotype turned up a few times. This sequence joins TRBV19 and TRBJ2-3; 7 positions agree with TRBD1. Germline V CDR1 and CDR2: LNHDA, SQIVND (reference sequence). Trimming cost V 1 base and J 2 bases; bases outside gene matches: 6. This CDR3 region has 16 residues. The CDR3 loop is CASSIAAGGNTDTQYF. The DNA for the CDR3 is TGTGCCAGTAGTATAGCGGCAGGGGGAAACACAGATACGCAGTATTTT.

In this sample, this clonotype turned up a few times. The chain is built from TRBV20-1 and TRBJ1-6; TRBD1 matches at 8 bases. The CDR3 covers 13 residues. V gave up 3 bases and J gave up 10 bases; unmatched junction bases: 5. CDR1 is DFQATT, CDR2 SNEGSKA, per germline (reference sequence). The CDR3 nucleotides are TGCAGTGCTAGCGGACAGGGAGACTCACCCCTCCACTTT. It codes for CSASGQGDSPLHF.

The chain couples TRBV28 to TRBJ2-4; 7 nucleotides match TRBD1. Trimming cost V 8 bases and J 10 bases; bases outside gene matches: 11. The CDR3 has 13 amino acids. Per germline, CDR1 MDHEN and CDR2 SYDVKM. This CDR3 is CASGVGQSWIQYF. CDR3 nucleotide sequence: TGTGCCAGCGGTGTGGGACAGTCCTGGATTCAGTACTTC.

This clonotype was seen repeatedly, ten times or more. The gene calls are TRBV20-1 and TRBJ2-5; the match to TRBD1 covers 8 bases. CDR1 and CDR2 (germline): DFQATT, SNEGSKA (reference sequence). CDR3 length: 14 amino acids. The junction had 5 bases not matched to a gene; V was cut back by 3 bases and J by 2 bases. The CDR3 reads CSASGQGRQETQYF. CDR3 nucleotides: TGCAGTGCTAGTGGACAGGGACGGCAAGAGACCCAGTACTTC.

A few counts support this clonotype. V and J are TRBV14 and TRBJ2-7; 8 bases fit TRBD1. There are 13 residues in the CDR3. The V gene's germline CDR1 is SGHDN and CDR2 FVKESK. V lost 4 bases, J lost 6 bases, and 5 bases stayed unmatched. CDR3 bases: TGTGCCAGCAGCCGACAGGGGATGGGCGAGCAGTACTTC. It is translated as CASSRQGMGEQYF.

This clonotype has a handful of counts. The chain couples TRBV2 to TRBJ2-4; D might be TRBD2 (5 bases). The germline gives CDR1 SNHLY, CDR2 FYNNEI. Trimming shortened V by 10 bases and J by 7 bases, and 17 bases separated the two germline ends. The CDR3 consists of 13 residues. For the CDR3, the DNA is TGTGCCACCCAACGAGGGATGGGGAACATTCAGTACTTC. Protein sequence: CATQRGMGNIQYF.

The chain recombines TRBV2 with TRBJ2-2, with a tentative D call TRBD1 (6 bases). The V gene lost 3 bases and the J gene lost 5 bases, with 16 bases spanning the gap. Germline assignment: CDR1 SNHLY and CDR2 FYNNEI. CDR3 size: 16 residues. The chain's CDR3 is CASSDQIVRGTGELFF. In DNA form, the CDR3 reads TGTGCCAGCAGTGATCAAATAGTCAGGGGTACCGGGGAGCTGTTTTTT. The whole variable domain, filled in from reference TRBV2 and TRBJ2-2, reads EPEVTQTPSHQVTQMGQEVILRCVPISNHLYFYWYRQILGQKVEFLVSFYNNEISEKSEIFDDQFSVERPDGSNFTLKIRSTKLEDSAMYFCASSDQIVRGTGELFFGEGSRLTVL.